This TCR beta chain originates from a study of T cells in Graves' hyperthyroidism and ophthalmopathy. The wider study: Peripheral blood was taken when the disease was first diagnosed, before any treatment began. Broader study findings: Clonotypes that were expanded in thyroid above 0.001 mostly appeared in blood too. From stable hyperthyroidism, ophthalmopathy was set apart by a 13 V-J model.

This clonotype was seen repeatedly, ten times or more. What it recognizes is unknown. V shed 4 bases and J shed 3 bases, with 9 bases lying between them. This CDR3 spans 13 amino acids. RNA transcripts served as the template for amplifying TCR beta CDR3 regions. The TCR CDR3 was amplified in a first-round RT-PCR using the HTBI primer set. Using its own MiXCR run on the multiplex PCR reads, TCRdb lists one record per CDR3 protein. Of around 540,000 distinct CDR3 sequences listed, approximately 16% were seen once; the top ten hold around 28%. Duration under 3 months, a NOSPECS grade of at least 4, and a Clinical Activity Score of at least 3 characterized the ophthalmopathy patients.

Sequenced material: blood. The sequence derives from a woman in her twenties or thirties with Graves' ophthalmopathy. The chain has TRBV12-3 or TRBV12-4 and TRBJ1-1; a possible D gene is TRBD1 (6 bases). The CDR3 here is CASSSPGDTEAFF. The CDR3 bases are TGTGCCAGCAGTTCTCCAGGGGACACTGAAGCTTTCTTT.